This entry lists 21 T cell receptor beta chains sequenced from one sample in a study of T cells in Graves' hyperthyroidism and ophthalmopathy. TCR beta CDR3 region amplification was performed from RNA transcripts. First-round RT-PCR of the TCR CDR3 relied on the HTBI primer set. Each CDR3 protein gets one entry after TCRdb re-called the multiplex PCR reads with MiXCR. The sample holds about 340,000 distinct CDR3 sequences, over 20% seen once. The sequenced material came from blood. These receptors were obtained from a woman in her fifties or sixties with Graves' hyperthyroidism.

On this clonotype itself: This could be a read error, since a much larger clone is one nucleotide away. The chain recombines TRBV12-3 or TRBV12-4 with TRBJ1-2, with D unclear. The V and J ends lost 5 bases and 8 bases respectively, with 18 bases between them. The CDR3 is made up of 14 amino acids. CDR3 coding DNA: TGTGCCAGCAGTCTTCAGGCAGCTACTAGGGGCTACACCTTC. Translated, it gives CASSLQAATRGYTF.

This clonotype was recorded many times. The V gene is TRBV12-3 or TRBV12-4, the J gene TRBJ1-5; the D gene is possibly TRBD1 (5 bases). The CDR3 has 13 residues. V was cut by 4 bases and J by 7 bases, with 11 bases left in between. For the CDR3, the DNA is TGTGCCAGCAGTTCCGGGGGGTTACAGCCCCAGCATTTT. Translation gives CASSSGGLQPQHF.

The table lists this clonotype with many counts. The CDR3 nucleotides are TGCGCCAGCAGCTTGGGAAAGACTAGGCCTTCAGAGACCCAGTACTTC. It codes for CASSLGKTRPSETQYF. The gene calls are TRBV5-1 and TRBJ2-5, with D possibly being TRBD2 (6 bases). V lost 0 bases, J lost 4 bases, and 16 bases lay in between. Per the germline V gene, CDR1 is SGHRS and CDR2 is YFSETQ. This CDR3 has 16 amino acids.

This clonotype was seen at least ten times. This rearrangement joins TRBV20-1 to TRBJ1-5; a weak D match, TRBD1 (5 bases). Trimming removed 1 base at V and 4 bases at J, with 14 bases between. This CDR3 is 15 amino acids long. Germline loops: CDR1 DFQATT, CDR2 SNEGSKA (reference sequence). CDR3 bases: TGCAGTGCTAGAGCTGTGGGGACGTGGAATCAGCCCCAGCATTTT. As protein: CSARAVGTWNQPQHF.

This clonotype was seen more than once but under ten times. The chain has TRBV19 and TRBJ2-6; tentatively, D is TRBD2 (5 bases). The CDR3 spans 15 residues. V was clipped by 3 bases and J by 0 bases, with 6 bases between them. Germline CDR1 is LNHDA and CDR2 is SQIVND (reference sequence). The CDR3 DNA is TGTGCCAGTAGTATGGGGAGCTCTGGGGCCAACGTCCTGACTTTC. Translation gives CASSMGSSGANVLTF. Based on the CDR3 plus reference TRBV19 and TRBJ2-6, the full variable domain is DGGITQSPKYLFRKEGQNVTLSCEQNLNHDAMYWYRQDPGQGLRLIYYSQIVNDFQKGDIAEGYSVSREKKESFPLTVTSAQKNPTAFYLCASSMGSSGANVLTFGAGSRLTVL.

This clonotype has at least ten counts. Its ends do not fully match the called genes, so a read error is possible. The chain recombines TRBV7-7 with TRBJ2-5; the match to TRBD2 covers 9 bases. CDR3 length: 15 amino acids. Looked up from germline, CDR1 is SSHAT and CDR2 is FNYEAQ (reference sequence). The chain's CDR3 is CASSSIAGAQETQYF. The CDR3 coding sequence is TGTGCTAGCAGCTCGATAGCGGGAGCTCAGGAGACCCAGTACTTC. The full variable domain, rest sourced from reference TRBV7-7 and TRBJ2-5, is GAGVSQSPRYKVTKRGQDVTLRCDPISSHATLYWYQQALGQGPEFLTYFNYEAQPDKSGLPSDRFSAERPEGSISTLTIQRTEQRDSAMYRCASSSIAGAQETQYFGPGTRLLVL.

This clonotype showed up many times. The rearrangement joins TRBV6-1 to TRBJ1-1, with 7 bases matching TRBD1. The CDR3 loop spans 15 amino acids. The V segment lost 4 bases and the J segment 5 bases; nucleotides outside the gene matches: 10. Germline CDR1 reads MNHNS; CDR2 reads SASEGT. CDR3 sequence (DNA): TGTGCCAGCAGTGCGCCCAGGGGGAGGCCAACTGAAGCTTTCTTT. It encodes CASSAPRGRPTEAFF.

This clonotype was seen many times. V and J are TRBV10-3 and TRBJ2-5, with unresolved D. V was clipped by 7 bases and J by 3 bases, with 12 bases between them. Germline assignment: CDR1 ENHRY and CDR2 SYGVKD. The CDR3 contains 13 residues. DNA of the CDR3: TGTGCCATCAATAAGGCGCTAGAAGAGACCCAGTACTTC. This gives the protein CAINKALEETQYF.

A single count supports this clonotype. A much larger clone lies a single base off, so this may be a read error. CDR3 coding DNA: TGCAGTGCCGGGACAGGTGCCTACTACGAGCAGTACTTC. Its translation: CSAGTGAYYEQYF. V gene TRBV20-1 combines with J gene TRBJ2-7, with 8 bases matching TRBD1. CDR3 size: 13 residues. The V gene end was trimmed by 6 bases and the J gene end by 3 bases; junction bases not matched to a gene: 7. CDR1 is DFQATT and CDR2 is SNEGSKA in the germline V gene (reference sequence).

At least ten counts were recorded for this clonotype. The chain has TRBV29-1 and TRBJ2-7; a weak D match, TRBD1 (5 bases). Germline V CDR1 and CDR2: SQVTM, ANQGSEA. Trimming left V 6 bases short and J 1 base short, with 13 bases between. The length of the CDR3 is 13 residues. As DNA, the CDR3 is TGCAGCGTCCAGGGTAGGGTTTCCTACGAGCAGTACTTC. It yields the protein CSVQGRVSYEQYF.

This chain links TRBV3-1 with TRBJ2-5; D not resolved. Germline assignment: CDR1 LGHDT and CDR2 YNNKEL (reference sequence). This CDR3 spans 10 amino acids. Trimming shortened V by 4 bases and J by 7 bases, and 4 bases separated the two germline ends. The CDR3 protein is CASSRMTQYF. For the CDR3, the DNA is TGTGCCAGCAGCCGAATGACCCAGTACTTC.

In its sample, this clonotype was seen many times. This chain connects TRBV10-3 to TRBJ2-5; TRBD2 might be the D (5 bases). Germline loops: CDR1 ENHRY, CDR2 SYGVKD. The CDR3 has 14 residues. Trimming removed 4 bases from V and 5 bases from J, with 14 bases in between. The CDR3 reads CAISAWSSRETQYF. The CDR3 nucleotides read TGTGCCATCAGTGCCTGGTCTAGCCGGGAGACCCAGTACTTC.

This clonotype was found a few times. The chain carries TRBV3-1 and TRBJ2-6; D is unresolved. CDR3 length: 15 residues. Germline loops: CDR1 LGHDT, CDR2 YNNKEL (reference sequence). V was shortened by 0 bases and J by 5 bases, with 8 bases between the two germline ends. In DNA, the CDR3 is TGTGCCAGCAGCCAAGAAGGTTCTTGGGCCAACGTCCTGACTTTC. Amino acids: CASSQEGSWANVLTF.

The chain links TRBV29-1 to TRBJ2-3, with TRBD2 matching 8 bases. The CDR3 is 16 amino acids. Trimming took 4 bases from V and 2 from J; bases not matched to a gene: 11. Germline values: CDR1 SQVTM, CDR2 ANQGSEA. The CDR3 sequence: CSVAGLVERVTDTQYF. The CDR3 nucleotides read TGCAGCGTTGCGGGACTAGTCGAGAGGGTCACAGATACGCAGTATTTT.

This clonotype turned up a few times. The chain has TRBV5-1 and TRBJ2-7, with 7 bases lining up with TRBD2. CDR1 and CDR2 from the germline V gene are SGHRS and YFSETQ. V trimming: 0 bases; J trimming: 3 bases; junction bases outside the gene matches: 15. CDR3 length: 18 residues. Here the CDR3 DNA reads TGCGCCAGCAGCTTGGCGGAGAGTGGGAGGGCCTGGTACTACGAGCAGTACTTC. It codes for CASSLAESGRAWYYEQYF.

This clonotype appeared many times. The V and J genes are TRBV28 and TRBJ1-2; D call uncertain. Germline CDR1 reads MDHEN; CDR2 reads SYDVKM. The CDR3 has 13 amino acids. Trimming removed 2 bases at V and 10 bases at J, with 14 bases between. The CDR3 DNA reads TGTGCCAGCAGTTTAACAGCACCTCTAGTCTACACCTTC. Translated, it gives CASSLTAPLVYTF.

The V gene is TRBV27, the J gene TRBJ1-6; 8 bases fit TRBD1. The CDR3 runs to 15 residues. The trim removed 5 bases at V and 11 bases at J, leaving 11 bases unmatched. Germline-derived CDR1 and CDR2 are MNHEY and SMNVEV (reference sequence). CDR3 nucleotides: TGTGCCAGCAGTAGAGCCGGGACAGGCATGGCACCCCTCCACTTT. Protein product: CASSRAGTGMAPLHF.

This clonotype was observed a few times. The rearrangement joins TRBV4-1 to TRBJ2-5; a weak D match, TRBD1 (6 bases). The CDR3 sequence is 15 residues long. Germline assignment: CDR1 MGHRA and CDR2 YSYEKL. V lost 5 bases, J lost 4 bases, and 17 bases lay in between. This CDR3 reads CASSAGQGLGETQYF. CDR3 nucleotide sequence: TGCGCCAGCAGCGCTGGCCAGGGGTTGGGAGAGACCCAGTACTTC.

The rearrangement links TRBV5-1 to TRBJ2-2; D possibly uses TRBD1 or TRBD2 (6 bases each). Trimming pared 4 bases from V and 3 bases from J, leaving 16 bases between. CDR1 is SGHRS and CDR2 is YFSETQ in the germline V gene. CDR3 length equals 16 residues. The CDR3: CASSPGAGIYTGELFF. The CDR3 DNA follows: TGCGCCAGCAGCCCGGGGGCAGGGATATACACCGGGGAGCTGTTTTTT.

CDR3 amino acids: CASSDTYSNQPQHF. CDR3 DNA sequence: TGTGCCAGCAGTGATACCTATAGCAATCAGCCCCAGCATTTT. This chain links TRBV2 with TRBJ1-5; D not resolved. Germline V CDR1 and CDR2: SNHLY, FYNNEI. The CDR3 has 14 residues. Deletions cut 3 bases from V and 0 bases from J, with 6 bases between.

The rearrangement joins TRBV4-3 to TRBJ1-4, with D uncertain. CDR1 LGHNA and CDR2 YSLEER come from the germline V gene. Deletions cut 4 bases from V and 3 bases from J, with 9 bases between. CDR3 length: 14 residues. In DNA form, the CDR3 reads TGCGCCAGCAGCCTCCTCGGACCTAATGAAAAACTGTTTTTT. Its translation is CASSLLGPNEKLFF.